Sequencing of this TCR beta chain was carried out in a study of shared clonotypes between healthy human individuals. Germline V CDR1 and CDR2: WNHNN, SYGVQD (reference sequence). V trimming: 2 bases; J trimming: 8 bases; junction bases outside the gene matches: 3. The CDR3 length is 15 residues. Naivety among CD8 cells was defined by CD45RO negativity and positive CCR7 selection, thereby excluding terminally differentiated effector memory CD45RA+ cells. Method: immunoSEQ multiplex PCR; TCRdb's copy keeps in-frame clones and lacks some. Of under 700,000 clones in the sample, approximately 95% were seen once.

The J gene is TRBJ2-1, the V gene TRBV10-1; 13 bases align to TRBD2. The sequenced material came from naive CD8+ T cells sorted from blood. This receptor was obtained from a woman in her 30s in good health. CDR3 DNA: TGCGCCAGCAGTGAGGAAGGACTAGCGGGGGATGAGCAGTTCTTC. Its translation: CASSEEGLAGDEQFF.